Listed below are T cell receptor beta chains from one sample, sequenced in a study of human T cells and chemical hapten exposure. TCRdb re-called the reads with MiXCR, one entry per CDR3 protein. The repertoire consists of fewer than 150,000 distinct CDR3 sequences, with less than 10% occurring once and the leading ten covering 1.2% to 1.5%. The sequencing sample was made of whole blood. These receptors all stem from a human donor in good health. Some clones in this sample may be carry-over from other donors' samples. The CDR3 runs from the conserved cysteine through the conserved F or W. The D gene is left open where the match is weak. A clone size is listed for some rows: how often the clone was seen (once, few, many), or a class if it is expanded.

j_call d_call clone_size v_call cdr3_nt cdr3_aa
TRBJ2-1 TRBD1 many TRBV9 TGTGCCAGCAGCGCTACAGGGGCCGGATACAATGAGCAGTTCTTC CASSATGAGYNEQFF
TRBJ1-4 . . TRBV5-4 TGTGCCAGCACCAAGGGGTCGGGGGCGAACGCTGAAAAACTGTTTTTT CASTKGSGANAEKLFF
TRBJ1-2 . many TRBV7-2 TGTGCCAGCAGCTTAACCGTACAGGAGGCATATGGCTACACCTTC CASSLTVQEAYGYTF
TRBJ2-7 . few TRBV20-1 TGCAGTGCTGCCCGCGGGACTTATTCCTACGAGCAGTACTTC CSAARGTYSYEQYF
TRBJ2-7 TRBD1 . TRBV6-5 TGTGCCAGCAGTTACGATGGGGACAGGGTGTACGAGCAGTACTTC CASSYDGDRVYEQYF
TRBJ1-5 . . TRBV11-2 TGTGCCAGCAGCTTGGGACCGGGGTATCAGCCCCAGCATTTT CASSLGPGYQPQHF
TRBJ1-1 . . TRBV7-2 TGTGCCAGCAGCTTACCCGACAGGACCTCTGAAGCTTTCTTT CASSLPDRTSEAFF
TRBJ2-7 TRBD2 many TRBV4-3 TGCGCCAGCAGCCAAGATAGCGGGGGGCCCGGCTCCTACGAGCAGTACTTC CASSQDSGGPGSYEQYF
TRBJ2-1 . few TRBV4-1 TGCGCCAGCAGCCAAGGGGCAGGGGGAGGGAATGAGCAGTTCTTC CASSQGAGGGNEQFF
TRBJ2-7 TRBD2 many TRBV27 TGTGCCAGCAAAGGGACTAGCGGGAGGGCACCAACCGAGCAGTACTTC CASKGTSGRAPTEQYF
TRBJ2-1 TRBD2 . TRBV29-1 TGCAGCGTCACCACTAGCGGGAGAATGAATGAGCAGTTCTTC CSVTTSGRMNEQFF
TRBJ2-7 . . TRBV6-1 TGTGCCAGCAGTGACTTAGTTTACGAGCAGTACTTC CASSDLVYEQYF
TRBJ2-5 . few TRBV5-1 TGCGCCAGCAGGATAGGGACCCAAGAGACCCAGTACTTC CASRIGTQETQYF
TRBJ1-2 . . TRBV27 TGTGCCAGCAGTTTATCGAGTCCGACCTATGGCTACACCTTC CASSLSSPTYGYTF
TRBJ1-1 . few TRBV5-1 TGCGCCAGCAGCTTGGCCGTGGAGCTTGAAGCTTTCTTT CASSLAVELEAFF
TRBJ2-4 . . TRBV29-1 TGCAGCGTTGAAGATCGAAGTTACGGGTATCAGTACTTC CSVEDRSYGYQYF
TRBJ2-1 . . TRBV12-3/TRBV12-4 TGTGCCAGCAGTTTCGGAGACTACAATGAGCAGTTCTTC CASSFGDYNEQFF
TRBJ1-6 . . TRBV10-3 TGTGCCATCAGTGAGTCGGGGGGGTCGTATTCACCCCTCCACTTT CAISESGGSYSPLHF
TRBJ1-5 . many TRBV21-1 TGTGCCAGCAGTTCCCGACAGGCCCAGCCCCAGCATTTT CASSSRQAQPQHF
TRBJ2-2 . few TRBV25-1 TGTGCCAGCAGTCTCGCAAGGGCCGGGGAGCTGTTTTTT CASSLARAGELFF
TRBJ2-7 . many TRBV5-1 TGCGCCAGCAGCTTCGGGCAGACCAAGTTCGAGCAGTACTTC CASSFGQTKFEQYF
TRBJ1-6 . many TRBV9 TGTGCCAGCAGCGCTAGAAGTTCCTCACCCCTCCACTTT CASSARSSSPLHF
TRBJ2-1 TRBD2 many TRBV29-1 TGCAGCGCCCGGCGGGAGGGCCGATACAATGAGCAGTTCTTC CSARREGRYNEQFF
TRBJ2-7 . many TRBV29-1 TGCAGCGTTGGAACCTACGAGCAGTACTTC CSVGTYEQYF
TRBJ1-5 . many TRBV6-6 TGTGCCAGCAGGGCCAGCCTCCTTAATAGCAATCAGCCCCAGCATTTT CASRASLLNSNQPQHF
TRBJ2-4 TRBD1 many TRBV7-9 TGTGCCAGCAGCTCCGGGGACAGGGGGAAAACCAAAAACATTCAGTACTTC CASSSGDRGKTKNIQYF
TRBJ1-5 . . TRBV12-3/TRBV12-4 TGTGCCAGCAGTTTATCGGATCGTAGCAATCAGCCCCAGCATTTT CASSLSDRSNQPQHF
TRBJ2-3 . few TRBV10-3 TGTGCCATCAGTGACCCAGATTTACCCCTATTTGACAGCACAGATACGCAGTATTTT CAISDPDLPLFDSTDTQYF
TRBJ2-6 . few TRBV2 TGTGCCAGCCTCTCTGGGGCCAACGTCCTGACTTTC CASLSGANVLTF
TRBJ2-5 TRBD1 . TRBV5-1 TGCGCCAGCAGCCAGGGGACAGTAGAAGAGACCCAGTACTTC CASSQGTVEETQYF
TRBJ2-4 . many TRBV4-1 TGCGCCAGCAGCCAAGATTTCGGCTTAGGGGCCAAAAACATTCAGTACTTC CASSQDFGLGAKNIQYF
TRBJ1-1 . many TRBV7-6 TGTGCCAGCAGCTTAGCCCTAATCCGGGACCCGGGGGCTTTCTTT CASSLALIRDPGAFF
TRBJ1-1 . many TRBV4-1 TGCGCCAGCAGCCGATCGGACACTTTAAACACTGAAGCTTTCTTT CASSRSDTLNTEAFF
TRBJ1-6 TRBD1 many TRBV4-3 TGCGCCAGCAGCCAAGACGACACAGGGGGAAATTCACCCCTCCACTTT CASSQDDTGGNSPLHF
TRBJ1-1 . . TRBV20-1 TGCAGTGCTAGAGATCAGGGGAACACTGAAGCTTTCTTT CSARDQGNTEAFF
TRBJ2-7 . . TRBV20-1 TGCAGTGCTAGAACGGGACTTAACTCCTACGAGCAGTACTTC CSARTGLNSYEQYF
TRBJ2-3 TRBD1 few TRBV12-5 TGTGCTAGTGCCGGACAGGGGTTGCCAGATACGCAGTATTTT CASAGQGLPDTQYF
TRBJ2-3 . . TRBV2 TGTGCCAGCGCCGACCGGTTAACAGATACGCAGTATTTT CASADRLTDTQYF
TRBJ1-6 . many TRBV2 TGTGCCAGCAGTGGGGCAGCCAGCTCCTATAATTCACCCCTCCACTTT CASSGAASSYNSPLHF